Below, 2 T cell receptor beta chains from the same sample are listed, as sequenced in a study of T cell repertoires in cytomegalovirus infection. These receptors' targets are unknown. TCRdb reprocessed the reads via MiXCR and lists one record per CDR3 protein. There are fewer than 950,000 distinct CDR3 sequences in the sample; approximately 30% occur only once, and 12% lies in the top ten. This specimen was cultured CD8+ T cells from PBMCs, taken from culture after CMV antigen stimulation. All receptors derive from a human donor in good health (CMV status not recorded). Some clones in this sample may be carry-over from other donors' samples.

The chain is built from TRBV2 and TRBJ2-6, with 7 nucleotides matching TRBD1. In germline, CDR1 is SNHLY, CDR2 FYNNEI. V lost 7 bases and J lost 0; bases outside the gene matches: 6. The CDR3 runs 16 residues. The CDR3 DNA reads TGTGCCAGCATGAAAAGGGACAGCTCTGGGGCCAACGTCCTGACTTTC. Translating gives CASMKRDSSGANVLTF.

This clonotype was seen more than once but under ten times. The chain employs TRBV4-1 and TRBJ2-1; 8 bases align to TRBD1. The CDR3 spans 14 residues. Trimming at V came to 3 bases and at J to 6 bases, leaving 4 bases not matched to a gene. CDR1 is MGHRA, CDR2 YSYEKL, per germline. The CDR3 DNA sequence: TGCGCCAGCAGCCACCCGGGACAGGCCAATGAGCAGTTCTTC. Translating gives CASSHPGQANEQFF.